This TCR beta chain was captured in a study of blood T cell repertoires in COVID-19. On the study more broadly: Spain, Italy and the United States supplied samples that represented acute and convalescent COVID-19. PBMCs, B-cell-depleted T cells, or T cells were the source of the cDNA or gDNA that made up the material.

Authors' methods: The assay estimated nucleated cells by amplifying reference gene primers. Here immunoSEQ multiplex PCR was the method, and the copy in TCRdb shows in-frame clones only, minus some. That table gives V, J and clone size, and the DNA gave D and trimming. Of over 200,000 clones in the sample, approximately 81% were seen once. In its sample, this clone was seen once. Specimen: peripheral blood. The source of this sequence is a woman older than 75 with active or convalescent COVID-19.

For the CDR3, the DNA is TGTGCCAGCAGGGGAACAGGGGTCTCACCCCTCCACTTT. This translates into CASRGTGVSPLHF. The gene calls are TRBV2 and TRBJ1-6, with 7 nucleotides matching TRBD1. V lost 6 bases to trimming and J lost 10 bases; unmatched junction nucleotides: 6. CDR3 length: 13 amino acids. CDR1 and CDR2 from the germline V gene are SNHLY and FYNNEI.